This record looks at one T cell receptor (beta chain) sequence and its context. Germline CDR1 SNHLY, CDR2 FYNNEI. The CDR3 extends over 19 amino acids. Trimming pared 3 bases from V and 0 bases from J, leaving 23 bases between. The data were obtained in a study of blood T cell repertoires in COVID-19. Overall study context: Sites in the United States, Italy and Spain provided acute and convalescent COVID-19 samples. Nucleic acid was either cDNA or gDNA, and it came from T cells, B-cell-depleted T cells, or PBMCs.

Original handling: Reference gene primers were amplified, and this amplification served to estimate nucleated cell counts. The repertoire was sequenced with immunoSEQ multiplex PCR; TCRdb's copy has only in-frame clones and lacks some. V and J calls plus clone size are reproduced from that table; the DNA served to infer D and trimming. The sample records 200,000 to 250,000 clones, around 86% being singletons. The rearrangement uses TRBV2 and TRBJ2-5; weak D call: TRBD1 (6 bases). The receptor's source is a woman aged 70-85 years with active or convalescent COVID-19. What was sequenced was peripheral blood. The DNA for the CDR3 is TGTGCCAGCAGTGAGTCCCCTCGGGCAGGGGTTAAGTACCAAGAGACCCAGTACTTC. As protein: CASSESPRAGVKYQETQYF.